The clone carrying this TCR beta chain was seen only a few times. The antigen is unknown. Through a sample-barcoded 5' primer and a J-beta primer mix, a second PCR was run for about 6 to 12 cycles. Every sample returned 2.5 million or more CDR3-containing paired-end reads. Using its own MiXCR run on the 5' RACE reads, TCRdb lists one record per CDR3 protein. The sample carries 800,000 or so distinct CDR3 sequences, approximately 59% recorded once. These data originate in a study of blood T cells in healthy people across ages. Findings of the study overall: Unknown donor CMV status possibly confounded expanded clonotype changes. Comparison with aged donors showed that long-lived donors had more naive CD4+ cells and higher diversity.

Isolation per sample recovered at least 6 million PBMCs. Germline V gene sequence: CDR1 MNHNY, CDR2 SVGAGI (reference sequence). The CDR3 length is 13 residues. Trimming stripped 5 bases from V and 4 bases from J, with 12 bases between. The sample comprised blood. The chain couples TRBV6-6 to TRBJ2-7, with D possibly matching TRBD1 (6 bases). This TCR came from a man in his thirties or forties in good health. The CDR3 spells CASSVQQGYEQYF. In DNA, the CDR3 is TGTGCCAGCAGTGTACAACAGGGTTACGAGCAGTACTTC.